This T cell receptor beta chain was identified in a study of T cell responses to AZD1222 COVID-19 vaccine (dated by TCRdb to the early 2020s). Study-wide context: AZD1222 recipients given second doses at about 4 weeks or at about 12 weeks were pooled, since spike-specific TCR depth and breadth were not found to differ between the two schedules. TCR sequencing was performed for 230 to 250 trial participants, of whom some 200 were given two doses of AZD1222 and some 25 were given two doses of MenACWY control vaccine. Trial participants were enrolled by age into subgroups of 18-55, 56-69 and 70-plus years, and around 150, 28 and 57 TCR-sequenced participants, respectively, were included in these subgroups. Results the study describes overall, beyond this receptor: Participants were mostly white British and included more females than males, and it was suggested by the authors that clonal diversity may have been underestimated. The vaccine-associated CD4 TCRs covered the entire spike protein, and the dominant responses fell in regions 160-218 and 743-854. A significant rise in spike-specific TCR breadth and depth was observed after two AZD1222 doses relative to day 0 and relative to MenACWY recipients. In the small 56-69-year group, the increase in depth fell short of significance, most likely because of low power. Reportedly, close to half of the unique spike-specific TCRs recognized epitopes lying outside the regions that are mutated in the B.1.351 and B.1.1.7 variants. Conclusions about previously exposed vaccinees were limited because only 5 or 6 AZD1222 recipients were SARS-CoV-2 seropositive at baseline. Because no samples from the day 14 peak response were available, repertoires could be characterized only after the peak T cell response.

The label giving this sample's time point can be read as: baseline before first vaccination. The vaccinee samples were drawn from two UK trials, COV001 and COV002, one of which was a single-blind randomized controlled phase 2/3 trial testing AZD1222 (ChAdOx1 nCoV-19) in healthy adults. For TCRbeta chain sequencing, PBMC samples from trial participants were taken at day 0 and at day 28 after the second dose. The CDR3 runs 14 residues from the cysteine to the phenylalanine. Only CDR3 DNA is held: 42 bases, read in frame from base 1. For this chain, trimming is 1 base at the V end and 6 bases at the J end, and the number of junction bases without a gene match is 1. CDR1 and CDR2 are read off the germline V gene as SGHVS and FNYEAQ. The CDR3 regions of human TCRbeta chains were subjected to immunosequencing. For the original study's pipeline: Repertoire TCRs were checked for matches against a reference library of SARS-CoV-2-specific TCRs that had been generated using the MIRA antigen-specificity platform. Breadth meant the fraction of unique TCRs that were SARS-CoV-2-associated, whereas depth meant the fraction of total T cells that were SARS-CoV-2-associated. Using the MIRA data, every spike-specific TCR was mapped to the spike region that the TCR reacted to and assigned to either a CD4 or a CD8 class. Log10-transformed breadth and depth values were compared by one-way ANOVA with Sidak's multiple comparisons tests. Entries here come from immuneACCESS through TCRdb and include only in-frame sequences with V and J called. Some clones fail to appear in such tables; in the studies checked, an unresolved V gene covers under half of the shortfall, and the cause of the remainder is unknown. V and J calls and clone size are those listed in that table; D and trimming were worked out from the DNA. The sample table contains 120,000 to 150,000 clones; only one count was recorded for about nine tenths of them. The top ten hold just over 5% of the sample.

A word on this clone: No antigen is known for it. No base-level quality is on record; no much larger clone is a single base apart.

The TCR comes from an adult in good health. The material was peripheral blood, obtained on day 0 of AZD1222 vaccination. The V and J segments used are TRBV7-6 and TRBJ2-3; TRBD2 lines up with 10 middle nucleotides. The DNA sequence is as follows: TGTGCCAGCAGCTTAGGACTAGCGGGCGATACGCAGTATTTT. This gives the protein CASSLGLAGDTQYF.